The 21 T cell receptor beta chains in this list originate from one sample, sequenced in a study of blood T cells in healthy people across ages (dated by TCRdb to the mid-2010s). The library was built by means of 5' RACE. The data were produced on an Illumina HiSeq 2500. A second about 7 to 12 cycle PCR used a sample-barcoded 5' primer and a J-beta primer mix. TCRdb reprocessing: public reads trimmed at Q25 with fastp, clones called with MiXCR, in-frame beta chains kept. Merged by CDR3 protein, the rows form single entries marked with the most common genes and DNA. For this sample there are roughly 800,000 distinct CDR3 sequences; 55% to 70% appear just once. Of the sample, roughly 20% falls within the top ten clones. Sequencing input: blood. These receptors all come from a man aged 25 to 45 in good health.

In DNA form, the CDR3 reads TGTGCCAGCAGCTTAAGGACTAGCGGGGGGCCTGGGGAGCAGTTCTTC. Amino acid sequence: CASSLRTSGGPGEQFF. The chain has TRBV7-2 and TRBJ2-1, with 14 bases that match TRBD2. Germline V gene sequence: CDR1 SGHTA, CDR2 FQGNSA. The CDR3 has 16 amino acids. Trimming took 2 bases from V and 10 from J; bases not matched to a gene: 7.

The rearrangement links TRBV20-1 to TRBJ2-7; 8 nucleotides line up with TRBD1. Germline assignment: CDR1 DFQATT and CDR2 SNEGSKA (reference sequence). The CDR3 loop spans 15 amino acids. The J segment lost 2 bases and the V segment lost 3 bases, leaving 9 bases of the junction unmatched. This chain's CDR3 is CSARDFGTGTYEQYF. The CDR3 DNA reads as TGCAGTGCTAGGGATTTTGGGACAGGAACCTACGAGCAGTACTTC.

This clonotype was detected only once. The genes are TRBV10-3 and TRBJ1-5, with D hard to call. Germline CDR1 reads ENHRY; CDR2 reads SYGVKD. Trimming removed 0 bases from V and 2 bases from J, with 8 bases in between. The CDR3 has 15 residues. The CDR3 bases are TGTGCCATCAGTGAGTCGGGGTCAGGCAATCAGCCCCAGCATTTT. It translates to CAISESGSGNQPQHF.

This sequence joins TRBV7-9 and TRBJ1-1, with D unclear. Trimming left V 3 bases short and J 7 bases short, with 9 bases between. This CDR3 contains 12 residues. CDR1 SEHNR and CDR2 FQNEAQ come from the germline V gene (reference sequence). The DNA for the CDR3 is TGTGCCAGCAGCTTCGGAGGGAATGAAGCTTTCTTT. Translating gives CASSFGGNEAFF.

The chain links TRBV13 to TRBJ2-4; no clear D. The DNA end favors TRBJ2-7, so the J call may be wrong. This CDR3 has 16 amino acids. The germline V gene has CDR1 PRHDT and CDR2 FYEKMQ (reference sequence). The DNA for the CDR3 is TGTGCCAGCGGCTCCTCCCTTGAGGATCCCTCCTACGAGCAGTACTTC. Residues: CASGSSLEDPSYEQYF.

This chain uses TRBV20-1 with TRBJ2-5, with TRBD2 identical over 7 bases. This CDR3 is built from 15 residues. Germline values: CDR1 DFQATT, CDR2 SNEGSKA (reference sequence). The V and J ends lost 6 bases and 5 bases, in that order; junction bases with no gene match: 15. In DNA, the CDR3 is TGCAGTGCCCAAAAGGCCGGGAGGTTCGGCGAGACCCAGTACTTC. It specifies CSAQKAGRFGETQYF.

This chain uses TRBV4-2 with TRBJ2-7; D gene ambiguous. Trimming cost V 0 bases and J 2 bases, with 8 bases left between them. The CDR3 is made up of 14 amino acids. CDR1 LGHNA and CDR2 YNFKEQ come from the germline V gene. The DNA of the CDR3 is TGTGCCAGCAGCCAAGACCCCTGGACCTACGAGCAGTACTTC. Amino acids: CASSQDPWTYEQYF.

This chain connects TRBV29-1 to TRBJ2-7, with D possibly matching TRBD1 (6 bases). The CDR3 sequence is 13 residues long. Trimming pared 4 bases from V and 3 bases from J, leaving 13 bases between. The germline V gene encodes CDR1 SQVTM and CDR2 ANQGSEA. The chain's CDR3 is CSVGQGLFYEQYF. In nucleotides, the CDR3 is TGCAGCGTTGGGCAGGGGTTGTTCTACGAGCAGTACTTC.

V gene TRBV5-1 combines with J gene TRBJ1-2, with D maybe TRBD1 (6 bases). The CDR3 is made up of 14 amino acids. Trimming left V 2 bases short and J 7 bases short, with 15 bases between. Per the germline V gene, CDR1 is SGHRS and CDR2 is YFSETQ. The CDR3 region is CASSFSDSVLGYTF. The CDR3 nucleotides are TGCGCCAGCAGCTTTTCGGACAGTGTACTTGGCTACACCTTC.

This clonotype was seen once. The genes are TRBV4-3 and TRBJ2-6; D might be TRBD1 or TRBD2, each matching 5 bases. Germline values: CDR1 LGHNA, CDR2 YSLEER. V was shortened by 3 bases and J by 1 base, with 31 bases between the two germline ends. The CDR3 is 23 amino acids. The CDR3 region is CASSQAEGSAGLFTASGANVLTF. For the CDR3, the DNA is TGCGCCAGCAGCCAGGCTGAGGGGTCCGCAGGCCTCTTCACTGCTTCTGGGGCCAACGTCCTGACTTTC.

This chain uses TRBV28 with TRBJ2-1, with TRBD2 as a possible D gene (6 bases). V was trimmed by 6 bases and J by 9 bases, leaving 24 bases between them. From germline, CDR1 is MDHEN and CDR2 SYDVKM. This CDR3 region has 16 residues. CDR3 in DNA: TGTGCCAGCAGGGAGGGACCCGGACAAAGCTCAAGTGAGCAGTTCTTC. Translation: CASREGPGQSSSEQFF.

In this sample, this clonotype turned up once. V gene TRBV29-1 combines with J gene TRBJ2-3; possible D gene TRBD2, 7 bases. Germline loops: CDR1 SQVTM, CDR2 ANQGSEA. CDR3 length: 14 residues. V lost 7 bases to trimming and J lost 4 bases, with 18 bases between them. CDR3 protein: CSAASGGRADTQYF. The CDR3 DNA sequence: TGCAGCGCTGCATCGGGGGGCCGGGCAGATACGCAGTATTTT.

The rearrangement uses TRBV6-6 and TRBJ1-4; 7 bases line up with TRBD1. V was pared by 8 bases and J by 7 bases, with 10 bases of the junction left unmatched. CDR3 length: 14 amino acids. Germline CDR1 reads MNHNY; CDR2 reads SVGAGI (reference sequence). CDR3 nucleotides: TGTGCCAGCGGCCCAGGGGGAAAAGGTGAAAAACTGTTTTTT. Its protein is CASGPGGKGEKLFF.

Of note for this clonotype: Relative to the germline gene, one junction end is altered; a read error may explain this. This chain uses TRBV6-1 with TRBJ2-3; D perhaps matches TRBD2 (5 bases). CDR3 length equals 16 residues. Germline V gene sequence: CDR1 MNHNS, CDR2 SASEGT. The CDR3 sequence: CTSSGLSGESTDTQYF. The DNA for the CDR3 is TGTACCAGCAGTGGTTTAAGCGGAGAGAGCACAGATACGCAGTATTTT.

This clonotype was detected only once. This CDR3 is CSARGGQGNTEAFF. CDR3 DNA: TGCAGTGCTAGAGGCGGACAGGGGAACACTGAAGCTTTCTTT. The chain joins TRBV20-1 to TRBJ1-1; TRBD1 matches at 8 bases. V trimming: 1 base; J trimming: 1 base; junction bases outside the gene matches: 2. The CDR3 consists of 14 residues. Looked up from germline, CDR1 is DFQATT and CDR2 is SNEGSKA (reference sequence).

This clonotype has a single count. The rearrangement uses TRBV9 and TRBJ2-1; 8 nucleotides match TRBD1. The CDR3 covers 16 residues. V shed 4 bases, J shed 7 bases, and the junction held 13 bases outside the gene matches. Germline V CDR1 and CDR2: SGDLS, YYNGEE. The CDR3 sequence is CASSLLTGGSGNEQFF. The CDR3 DNA reads as TGTGCCAGCAGCTTACTAACAGGGGGATCAGGGAATGAGCAGTTCTTC.

This clonotype was seen a few times. The chain's CDR3 is CASSLVVTTDTQYF. DNA of the CDR3: TGTGCCAGCAGCTTAGTGGTAACCACAGATACGCAGTATTTT. This chain joins TRBV13 and TRBJ2-3; D is unresolved. Germline lookup yields CDR1 PRHDT and CDR2 FYEKMQ (reference sequence). This CDR3 is 14 amino acids long. V lost 1 base and J lost 2, with 7 bases in between. The whole variable domain, remainder taken from reference TRBV13 and TRBJ2-3, is AAGVIQSPRHLIKEKRETATLKCYPIPRHDTVYWYQQGPGQDPQFLISFYEKMQSDKGSIPDRFSAQQFSDYHSELNMSSLELGDSALYFCASSLVVTTDTQYFGPGTRLTVL.

V is TRBV20-1 and J is TRBJ1-5; D uncertain. This CDR3 contains 11 residues. V lost 6 bases, J lost 4 bases, and 7 bases lay in between. Germline CDR1 DFQATT, CDR2 SNEGSKA (reference sequence). CDR3 coding DNA: TGCAGTGCAGTGGAGAATCAGCCCCAGCATTTT. Translating gives CSAVENQPQHF.

The V gene is TRBV2, the J gene TRBJ1-2; no clear D. The V and J ends lost 4 bases and 7 bases respectively, with 16 bases between them. The germline V gene encodes CDR1 SNHLY and CDR2 FYNNEI. The CDR3 is 14 amino acids. The CDR3 sequence is CASSADRGKPGYTF. CDR3 sequence (DNA): TGTGCCAGCAGTGCGGACCGGGGAAAACCTGGCTACACCTTC.

The chain combines TRBV11-2 with TRBJ1-5, with no clear D. Trimming stripped 4 bases from V and 4 bases from J, with 8 bases between. Germline V gene data show CDR1 as SGHAT and CDR2 as FQNNGV. The CDR3 runs 13 residues. The CDR3 spells CASSSTRNQPQHF. The DNA for the CDR3 is TGTGCCAGCAGCTCAACCAGAAATCAGCCCCAGCATTTT.

The chain combines TRBV21-1 with TRBJ1-2; no DNA check was done on the table's D call, TRBD1. TRBV21-1 is noted as a pseudogene. This CDR3 contains 15 residues. The CDR3 sequence is CASSSIGGLSYRYTF. The CDR3 region has the DNA TGTGCCAGCAGCTCCATAGGGGGGCTGTCGTATCGCTACACCTTC.